This section outlines one T cell receptor beta chain sequence together with its context. This sample was included in a study of control samples from healthy donors and cancer patients. The data were produced by immunoSEQ multiplex PCR, yet TCRdb's version contains in-frame clones alone and is incomplete. The table records 170,000 or so clones, 80% to 95% of them present only once. This CDR3 has 14 residues. The germline V gene has CDR1 SGHAT and CDR2 FQDESV (reference sequence). The V gene lost 5 bases and the J gene lost 2 bases, with 13 bases spanning the gap. Specimen: blood. This chain uses TRBV11-1 with TRBJ2-7, with unresolved D. The receptor comes from a woman between 40 and 50 years old in good health. CDR3 DNA: TGTGCCAGCAGCCTGGTCCCACGGGCCTACGAGCAGTACTTC. This translates into CASSLVPRAYEQYF. Complete variable domain (other parts from reference TRBV11-1 and TRBJ2-7): EAEVAQSPRYKITEKSQAVAFWCDPISGHATLYWYRQILGQGPELLVQFQDESVVDDSQLPKDRFSAERLKGVDSTLKIQPAELGDSAMYLCASSLVPRAYEQYFGPGTRLTVT.